This entry describes one T cell receptor (beta chain). The source of the sample is a study of early T cells in non-severe SARS-CoV-2 infection. CDR1 DFQATT and CDR2 SNEGSKA come from the germline V gene (reference sequence). This CDR3 has 13 residues. V was clipped by 5 bases and J by 3 bases; unmatched bases: 4. Individual cDNA molecules were tagged with unique molecular identifiers, the study reported. TCRdb re-analysed the 5' RACE reads in MiXCR, keeping a single row per CDR3 protein. The sample records approximately 50,000 distinct CDR3 sequences, roughly 8.2% being singletons. The TCR sequence derives from an adult who was a healthcare worker with PCR-confirmed SARS-CoV-2 infection or an uninfected control (not recorded which). Sequencing was performed on whole blood. The chain uses TRBV20-1 and TRBJ2-1; TRBD2 matches 7 bases. The CDR3 nucleotides read TGCAGTGCTCAGCGGGGAAACTACAATGAGCAGTTCTTC. Protein sequence: CSAQRGNYNEQFF.